The next 10 T cell receptor beta chains were all read from a single sample in a study of T cell responses to AZD1222 COVID-19 vaccine. The assay was immunoSEQ multiplex PCR, and TCRdb's table has in-frame clones only and misses some. The profile shows some 170,000 clones, under 95% of them singletons. The starting material was peripheral blood, obtained 28 days after the second AZD1222 dose. Receptors were obtained from an adult who received the AZD1222 COVID-19 vaccine.

This clone was detected once. The chain couples TRBV7-2 to TRBJ2-1; 12 nucleotides align to TRBD2. Trimming removed 6 bases from V and 7 bases from J; junction bases left unmatched: 7. Germline values: CDR1 SGHTA, CDR2 FQGNSA. The CDR3 spans 15 residues. The CDR3: CASRRLAGVRNEQFF. In DNA, the CDR3 is TGTGCCAGCAGACGACTAGCGGGAGTGCGTAATGAGCAGTTCTTC.

This rearrangement joins TRBV10-3 to TRBJ1-1; no clear D. Trimming pared 5 bases from V and 4 bases from J, leaving 14 bases between. CDR3 size: 14 residues. The V gene's germline CDR1 is ENHRY and CDR2 SYGVKD. The CDR3 region has the DNA TGTGCCATCAGTTATTCCGGGAAGCCCACTGAAGCTTTCTTT. As protein: CAISYSGKPTEAFF.

This rearrangement joins TRBV7-2 to TRBJ2-7, with unresolved D. V was shortened by 5 bases and J by 1 base, with 15 bases between the two germline ends. Germline CDR1 SGHTA, CDR2 FQGNSA. CDR3 size: 15 residues. CDR3 amino acids: CASSLREVLSYEQYF. The DNA of the CDR3 is TGTGCCAGCAGCCTCCGAGAAGTTTTATCCTACGAGCAGTACTTC.

This chain links TRBV9 with TRBJ2-1; 9 bases line up with TRBD2. The ends lost 4 bases at V and 2 bases at J; junction bases unmatched: 22. Germline CDR1 and CDR2: SGDLS and YYNGEE. The CDR3 runs to 21 residues. The CDR3 protein is CASSLRTETRASGIPYNEQFF. CDR3 in DNA: TGTGCCAGCAGCCTCCGGACCGAGACTAGGGCTAGCGGGATTCCCTACAATGAGCAGTTCTTC.

This chain connects TRBV12-5 to TRBJ2-4; TRBD1 matches 11 bases. Germline V CDR1 and CDR2: LGHNT, FRNRAP. V shed 6 bases and J 0 bases; nucleotides not matched to a gene: 10. The CDR3 consists of 18 residues. The CDR3 is CASGAGTGGLLAKNIQYF. CDR3 DNA: TGTGCTAGTGGCGCGGGGACAGGGGGTTTACTAGCCAAAAACATTCAGTACTTC.

The chain is built from TRBV25-1 and TRBJ1-1; D uncertain. CDR3 length: 12 residues. Germline lookup yields CDR1 MGHDK and CDR2 SYGVNS. Between the trimmed V and J ends, which lost 6 bases and 2 bases, there was a span of 7 bases. The CDR3 loop is CASRPGNTEAFF. CDR3 coding DNA: TGTGCCAGCAGACCCGGCAACACTGAAGCTTTCTTT.

The chain recombines TRBV28 with TRBJ2-5, with TRBD1 matching 8 bases. This CDR3 has 15 residues. Germline V gives CDR1 MDHEN, CDR2 SYDVKM. The trim removed 3 bases at V and 0 bases at J, leaving 3 bases unmatched. The CDR3 loop is CASSFRGHYQETQYF. The CDR3, as DNA: TGTGCCAGCAGTTTCAGGGGGCATTACCAAGAGACCCAGTACTTC.

The chain employs TRBV3-1 (or the pseudogene TRBV3-2) and TRBJ2-7; D gene uncertain. CDR3 length: 14 residues. With 3 bases removed from V and 3 bases from J, the gap between germline ends came to 12 bases. Per germline, CDR1 LGHDT and CDR2 YNNKEL (reference sequence). CDR3 protein: CASSHLNRNYEQYF. The DNA for the CDR3 is TGTGCCAGCAGCCACCTTAACCGTAACTACGAGCAGTACTTC.

CDR3 loop: CAWGLYNSPLHF. CDR3 DNA sequence: TGTGCCTGGGGACTTTATAATTCACCCCTCCACTTT. The chain employs TRBV30 and TRBJ1-6; no clear D. Trimming took 5 bases from V and 4 from J, leaving 6 bases between them. The CDR3 loop spans 12 amino acids. Germline CDR1 GTSNPN, CDR2 SVGIG (reference sequence). The variable domain in full, with the rest retrieved from reference TRBV30 and TRBJ1-6, is SQTIHQWPATLVQPVGSPLSLECTVEGTSNPNLYWYRQAAGRGLQLLFYSVGIGQISSEVPQNLSASRPQDRQFILSSKKLLLSDSGFYLCAWGLYNSPLHFGNGTRLTVT.

This chain uses TRBV4-3 with TRBJ1-2; a weak D match, TRBD1 (5 bases). V was shortened by 0 bases and J by 4 bases, with 15 bases between the two germline ends. The V gene's germline CDR1 is LGHNA and CDR2 YSLEER. This CDR3 region has 16 residues. The DNA of the CDR3 is TGCGCCAGCAGCCAAGAGGGGCAGGAACTTCTCTATGGCTACACCTTC. Amino acids: CASSQEGQELLYGYTF.